Listed here are 17 T cell receptor beta chains from one sample, sequenced in a study of immune characteristics of hereditary and idiopathic chronic pancreatitis. This table comes from immunoSEQ multiplex PCR, and its TCRdb copy is limited to in-frame clones, with some not included. There are 1,000 or so clones in the sample; around two thirds occur only once, and roughly 15% lies in the top ten. Total pancreatectomy with islet autotransplantation was the source of the chronic pancreatitis pancreas tissue. The sample comprised pancreas tissue with idiopathic chronic pancreatitis. The receptors were gathered from a human donor with chronic pancreatitis.

V gene TRBV9 combines with J gene TRBJ2-1; no definite D call. This CDR3 comprises 16 residues. The V and J ends lost 4 bases and 0 bases respectively, with 14 bases between them. Germline assignment: CDR1 SGDLS and CDR2 YYNGEE. In DNA form, the CDR3 reads TGTGCCAGCAGCCCAGCAGGCGCCAGCTCCTACAATGAGCAGTTCTTC. It translates to CASSPAGASSYNEQFF.

This chain links TRBV27 with TRBJ2-3; no definite D call. Trimming took 6 bases from V and 2 from J, leaving 6 bases between them. The CDR3 covers 12 residues. CDR1 is MNHEY, CDR2 SMNVEV, per germline (reference sequence). CDR3 sequence reads: CASRPSTDTQYF. As DNA, the CDR3 is TGTGCCAGCAGGCCATCCACAGATACGCAGTATTTT.

The chain uses TRBV29-1 and TRBJ2-4; TRBD1 matches 7 bases. CDR1 SQVTM and CDR2 ANQGSEA come from the germline V gene. The trim removed 2 bases at V and 8 bases at J, leaving 9 bases unmatched. The CDR3 spans 14 residues. CDR3 in amino acids: CSVEPTGRADIQYF. The CDR3 region has the DNA TGCAGCGTTGAACCGACAGGGCGAGCGGACATTCAGTACTTC. Filled out from reference TRBV29-1 and TRBJ2-4, the complete variable domain reads SAVISQKPSRDICQRGTSLTIQCQVDSQVTMMFWYRQQPGQSLTLIATANQGSEATYESGFVIDKFPISRPNLTFSTLTVSNMSPEDSSIYLCSVEPTGRADIQYFGAGTRLSVL.

The J gene is TRBJ2-7, the V gene TRBV27, with D possibly being TRBD2 (5 bases). In germline, CDR1 is MNHEY, CDR2 SMNVEV (reference sequence). The ends were cut back, 6 bases at V and 0 bases at J, with 12 bases in the middle. The length of the CDR3 is 14 residues. CDR3 DNA: TGTGCCAGCAGACTCAGTCTAGCCTCCTACGAGCAGTACTTC. It encodes CASRLSLASYEQYF.

This clone was seen just once. The chain uses TRBV18 and TRBJ2-7; 7 bases match TRBD1. Unmatched junction bases numbered 9, after V lost 5 bases and J lost 5 bases. Germline V gene sequence: CDR1 KGHSH, CDR2 LQKENI. The CDR3 runs to 14 residues. The CDR3 sequence: CASSESGTANEQYF. The CDR3 DNA sequence: TGTGCCAGCTCAGAATCCGGGACAGCCAACGAGCAGTACTTC. The full variable domain, completed using reference TRBV18 and TRBJ2-7, is NAGVMQNPRHLVRRRGQEARLRCSPMKGHSHVYWYRQLPEEGLKFMVYLQKENIIDESGMPKERFSAEFPKEGPSILRIQQVVRGDSAAYFCASSESGTANEQYFGPGTRLTVT.

This chain joins TRBV23-1 and TRBJ1-1; TRBD1 matches at 11 bases. TRBV23-1 has ORF status, its function being uncertain. V lost 4 bases, J lost 1 base, and 17 bases stayed unmatched. The CDR3 length is 20 residues. The CDR3 spells CASSPGQGAIHPHWNTEAFF. CDR3 coding DNA: TGCGCCAGCAGTCCAGGACAGGGGGCCATACATCCCCATTGGAACACTGAAGCTTTCTTT.

A single count supports this clone. This chain joins TRBV19 and TRBJ2-6, with TRBD2 matching over 10 bases. From germline, CDR1 is LNHDA and CDR2 SQIVND (reference sequence). V lost 4 bases to trimming and J lost 0 bases; unmatched junction nucleotides: 3. This CDR3 is 17 amino acids long. CDR3 residues: CASSTSGSSSGANVLTF. As DNA, the CDR3 is TGTGCCAGTAGTACTAGCGGGAGTAGCTCTGGGGCCAACGTCCTGACTTTC.

This chain uses TRBV12-3 or TRBV12-4 with TRBJ1-6; D is uncertain. This CDR3 region has 13 residues. Trimming took 3 bases from V and 5 from J, leaving 5 bases between them. The CDR3 region has the DNA TGTGCCAGCAGTTTGAATGATAATTCACCCCTCCACTTT. Translation gives CASSLNDNSPLHF.

The CDR3 protein is CASSRTEYGATNEKLFF. In DNA, the CDR3 is TGTGCCAGCAGTCGAACGGAATATGGGGCAACTAATGAAAAACTGTTTTTT. V and J are TRBV6-6 and TRBJ1-4; D uncertain. CDR3 length: 17 amino acids. Trimming pared 5 bases from V and 0 bases from J, leaving 16 bases between. CDR1 and CDR2 (germline): MNHNY, SVGAGI (reference sequence).

CDR3 protein: CASSLTVDSYNEQFF. Here the CDR3 DNA reads TGTGCCAGCAGCCTGACAGTAGACTCCTACAATGAGCAGTTCTTC. The V gene is TRBV3-1 (or the pseudogene TRBV3-2), the J gene TRBJ2-1, with D possibly matching TRBD1 (5 bases). The CDR3 length is 15 residues. Germline V lookup: CDR1 LGHDT, CDR2 YNNKEL (reference sequence). V lost 4 bases, J lost 0 bases, and 10 bases lay in between.

The gene calls are TRBV28 and TRBJ2-5; D unclear. The CDR3 length is 14 residues. Trimming shortened V by 4 bases and J by 1 base, and 10 bases separated the two germline ends. Germline V gene sequence: CDR1 MDHEN, CDR2 SYDVKM. This chain's CDR3 is CASSSPSIQETQYF. DNA of the CDR3: TGTGCCAGCAGTTCCCCCTCTATCCAAGAGACCCAGTACTTC.

V gene TRBV7-3 combines with J gene TRBJ2-3; 10 bases align to TRBD2. The J segment lost 0 bases and the V segment lost 2 bases, leaving 2 bases of the junction unmatched. This CDR3 has 16 residues. Germline CDR1 SGHTA, CDR2 FQGTGA. The CDR3 DNA sequence: TGTGCCAGCAGCTTATCTAGCGGGGGTAGCACAGATACGCAGTATTTT. Residues: CASSLSSGGSTDTQYF.

J is TRBJ1-4 and V is TRBV7-9; no reliable D call. V shed 3 bases and J shed 7 bases, with 3 bases lying between them. The CDR3 extends over 11 amino acids. Germline V gives CDR1 SEHNR, CDR2 FQNEAQ (reference sequence). This CDR3 is CASSFGEKLFF. Written as DNA, the CDR3 is TGTGCCAGCAGCTTCGGTGAAAAACTGTTTTTT.

This chain uses TRBV9 with TRBJ2-3; 8 bases fit TRBD2. Germline V lookup: CDR1 SGDLS, CDR2 YYNGEE. The CDR3 is 15 amino acids. The trim removed 4 bases at V and 4 bases at J, leaving 8 bases unmatched. This CDR3 is CASSPTGREADTQYF. The CDR3, as DNA: TGTGCCAGCAGCCCCACGGGGCGGGAGGCAGATACGCAGTATTTT.

V usage is TRBV13 and J usage is TRBJ2-7; tentatively, D is TRBD1 or TRBD2 (7 bases each). Trimming took 3 bases from V and 2 from J, leaving 14 bases between them. The CDR3 runs 15 residues. The germline V gene encodes CDR1 PRHDT and CDR2 FYEKMQ (reference sequence). In DNA, the CDR3 is TGTGCCAGCAGCTTCCGACAGGGACTAACCTACGAGCAGTACTTC. This gives the protein CASSFRQGLTYEQYF.

V and J are TRBV5-6 and TRBJ2-7, with 11 bases identical to TRBD2. The length of the CDR3 is 15 residues. With 0 bases clipped from V and 3 bases from J, the junction kept 2 bases outside the gene matches. Germline V gene data show CDR1 as SGHDT and CDR2 as YYEEEE. CDR3 sequence reads: CASSLETSGSYEQYF. The CDR3 nucleotides are TGTGCCAGCAGCTTGGAAACTAGCGGGAGCTACGAGCAGTACTTC.

The chain uses TRBV19 and TRBJ2-1; a weak D match, TRBD1 (6 bases). Germline V CDR1 and CDR2: LNHDA, SQIVND (reference sequence). CDR3 length: 16 amino acids. With 0 bases removed from V and 6 bases from J, the gap between germline ends came to 15 bases. The CDR3 protein is CASSIDGQPPGNEQFF. The DNA of the CDR3 is TGTGCCAGTAGTATAGATGGACAGCCCCCGGGCAATGAGCAGTTCTTC.